The sequence of this T cell receptor (beta chain) was determined in a study of blood T cell repertoires in COVID-19. The germline CDR1 and CDR2 sequences are MGHRA and YSYEKL. V was trimmed by 1 base and J by 5 bases, leaving 4 bases between them. The CDR3 is made up of 12 amino acids. In the source study's methods: Reference gene primer amplification yielded estimated nucleated cell counts. Libraries were prepared by immunoSEQ multiplex PCR; TCRdb keeps only in-frame clonotypes and omits some of them. From that table come the V and J calls and clone size; the DNA was used to work out D and trimming. Among about 25,000 clones, more than 65% were seen once, and the ten largest hold 45% to 60%.

This chain uses TRBV4-1 with TRBJ2-3; no definite D call. Sequencing input: peripheral blood. This TCR came from a man aged 50 or older with active or convalescent COVID-19. CDR3 DNA sequence: TGCGCCAGCAGCCAAGTTAGAGATACGCAGTATTTT. This gives the protein CASSQVRDTQYF.